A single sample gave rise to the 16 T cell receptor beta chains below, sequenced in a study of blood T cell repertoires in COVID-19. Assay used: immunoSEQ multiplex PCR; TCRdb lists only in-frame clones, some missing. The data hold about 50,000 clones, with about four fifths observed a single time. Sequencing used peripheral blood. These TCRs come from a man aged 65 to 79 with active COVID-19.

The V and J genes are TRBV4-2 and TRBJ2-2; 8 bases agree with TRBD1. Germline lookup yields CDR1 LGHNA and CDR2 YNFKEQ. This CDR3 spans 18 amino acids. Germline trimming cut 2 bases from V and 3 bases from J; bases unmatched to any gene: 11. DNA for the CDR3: TGTGCCAGCAGCCAATGGTTGAGGACAGGGCCTGACACCGGGGAGCTGTTTTTT. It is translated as CASSQWLRTGPDTGELFF.

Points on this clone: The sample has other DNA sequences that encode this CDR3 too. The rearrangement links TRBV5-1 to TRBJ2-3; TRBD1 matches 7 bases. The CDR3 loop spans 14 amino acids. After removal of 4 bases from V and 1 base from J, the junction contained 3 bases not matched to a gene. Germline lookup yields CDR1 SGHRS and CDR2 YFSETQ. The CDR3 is CASSPGQGTDTQYF. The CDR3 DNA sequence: TGCGCCAGCAGCCCAGGACAGGGCACAGATACGCAGTATTTT.

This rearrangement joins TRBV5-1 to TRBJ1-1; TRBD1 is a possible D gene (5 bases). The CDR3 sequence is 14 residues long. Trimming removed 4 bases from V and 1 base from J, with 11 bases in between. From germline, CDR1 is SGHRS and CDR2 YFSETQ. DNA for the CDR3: TGCGCCAGCAGCCCCGGTACAGGGAACACTGAAGCTTTCTTT. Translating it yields CASSPGTGNTEAFF.

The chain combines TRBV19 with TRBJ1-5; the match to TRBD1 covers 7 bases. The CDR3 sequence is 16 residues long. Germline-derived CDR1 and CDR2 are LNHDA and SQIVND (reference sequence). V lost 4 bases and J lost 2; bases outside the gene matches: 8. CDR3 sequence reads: CASSRGAGTGNQPQHF. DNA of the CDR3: TGTGCCAGTAGTAGGGGCGCCGGGACAGGCAATCAGCCCCAGCATTTT.

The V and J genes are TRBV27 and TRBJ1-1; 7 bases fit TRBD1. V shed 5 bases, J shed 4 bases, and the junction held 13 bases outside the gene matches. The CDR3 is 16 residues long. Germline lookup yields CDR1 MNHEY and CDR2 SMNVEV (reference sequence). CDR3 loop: CASSPLRGVGGTEAFF. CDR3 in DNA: TGTGCCAGCAGTCCCCTCAGGGGGGTTGGCGGCACTGAAGCTTTCTTT.

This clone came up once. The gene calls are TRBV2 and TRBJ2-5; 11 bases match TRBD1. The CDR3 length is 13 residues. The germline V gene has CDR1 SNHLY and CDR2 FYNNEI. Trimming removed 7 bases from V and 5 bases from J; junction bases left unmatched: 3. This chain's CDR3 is CASMGTGGETQYF. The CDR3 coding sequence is TGTGCCAGCATGGGGACAGGGGGGGAGACCCAGTACTTC.

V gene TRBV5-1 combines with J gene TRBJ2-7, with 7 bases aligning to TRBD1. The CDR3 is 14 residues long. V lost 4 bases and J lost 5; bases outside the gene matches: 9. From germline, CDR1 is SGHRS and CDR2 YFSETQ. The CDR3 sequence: CASSGDRERDEQYF. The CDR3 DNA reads TGCGCCAGCAGCGGCGACAGGGAACGCGACGAGCAGTACTTC. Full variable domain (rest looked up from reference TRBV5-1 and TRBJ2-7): KAGVTQTPRYLIKTRGQQVTLSCSPISGHRSVSWYQQTPGQGLQFLFEYFSETQRNKGNFPGRFSGRQFSNSRSEMNVSTLELGDSALYLCASSGDRERDEQYFGPGTRLTVT.

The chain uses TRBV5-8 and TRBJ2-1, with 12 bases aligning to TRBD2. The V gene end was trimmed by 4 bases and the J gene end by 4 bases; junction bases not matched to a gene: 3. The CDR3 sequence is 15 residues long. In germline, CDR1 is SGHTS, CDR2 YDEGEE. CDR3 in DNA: TGTGCCAGCAGCCCCGGACTAGCGGGATACAATGAGCAGTTCTTC. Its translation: CASSPGLAGYNEQFF.

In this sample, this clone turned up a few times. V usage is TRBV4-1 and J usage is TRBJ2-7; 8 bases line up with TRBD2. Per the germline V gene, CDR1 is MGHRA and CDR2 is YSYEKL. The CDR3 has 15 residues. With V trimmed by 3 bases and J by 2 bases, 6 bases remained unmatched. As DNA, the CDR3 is TGCGCCAGCAGCCAGGGGAAGCGGGGGACCTACGAGCAGTACTTC. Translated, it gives CASSQGKRGTYEQYF.

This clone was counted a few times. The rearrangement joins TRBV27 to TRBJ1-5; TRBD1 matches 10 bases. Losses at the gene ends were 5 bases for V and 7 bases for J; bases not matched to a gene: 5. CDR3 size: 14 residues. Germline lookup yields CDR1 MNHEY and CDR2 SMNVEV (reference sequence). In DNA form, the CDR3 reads TGTGCCAGCAGTCCAGGACAGGGGGGGCAGCCCCAGCATTTT. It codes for CASSPGQGGQPQHF.

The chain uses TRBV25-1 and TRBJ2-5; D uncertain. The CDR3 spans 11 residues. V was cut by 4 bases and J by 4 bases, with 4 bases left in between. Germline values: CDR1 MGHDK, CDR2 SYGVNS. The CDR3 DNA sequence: TGTGCCAGCAGTGTTCTAGAGACCCAGTACTTC. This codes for CASSVLETQYF.

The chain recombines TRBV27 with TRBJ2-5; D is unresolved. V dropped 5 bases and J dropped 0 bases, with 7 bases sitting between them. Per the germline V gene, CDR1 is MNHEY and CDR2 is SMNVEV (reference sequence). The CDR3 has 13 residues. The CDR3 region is CASSPSYQETQYF. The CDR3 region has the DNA TGTGCCAGCAGTCCCTCGTACCAAGAGACCCAGTACTTC.

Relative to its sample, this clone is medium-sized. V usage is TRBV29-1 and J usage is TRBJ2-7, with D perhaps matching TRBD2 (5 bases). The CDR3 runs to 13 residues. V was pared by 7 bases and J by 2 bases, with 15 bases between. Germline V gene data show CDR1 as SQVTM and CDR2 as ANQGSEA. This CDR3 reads CSATGNSAYEQYF. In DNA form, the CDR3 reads TGCAGCGCCACCGGGAATTCAGCCTACGAGCAGTACTTC.

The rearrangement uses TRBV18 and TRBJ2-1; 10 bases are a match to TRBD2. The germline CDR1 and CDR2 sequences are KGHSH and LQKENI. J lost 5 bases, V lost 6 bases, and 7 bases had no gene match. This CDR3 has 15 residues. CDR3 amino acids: CASSPGTSVNNEQFF. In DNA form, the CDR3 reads TGTGCCAGCTCCCCCGGGACTAGCGTTAACAATGAGCAGTTCTTC. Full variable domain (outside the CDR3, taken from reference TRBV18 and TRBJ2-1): NAGVMQNPRHLVRRRGQEARLRCSPMKGHSHVYWYRQLPEEGLKFMVYLQKENIIDESGMPKERFSAEFPKEGPSILRIQQVVRGDSAAYFCASSPGTSVNNEQFFGPGTRLTVL.

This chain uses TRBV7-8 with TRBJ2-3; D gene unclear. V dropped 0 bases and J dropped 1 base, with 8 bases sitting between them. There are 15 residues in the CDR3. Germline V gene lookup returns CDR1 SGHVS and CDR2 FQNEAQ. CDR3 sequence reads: CASSLARGGTDTQYF. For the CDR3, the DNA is TGTGCCAGCAGCTTAGCGCGAGGCGGCACAGATACGCAGTATTTT.

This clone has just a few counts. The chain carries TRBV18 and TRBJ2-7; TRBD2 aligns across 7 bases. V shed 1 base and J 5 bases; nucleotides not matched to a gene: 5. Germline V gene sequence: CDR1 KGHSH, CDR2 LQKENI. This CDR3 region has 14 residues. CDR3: CASSPRGGENEQYF. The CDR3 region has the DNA TGTGCCAGCTCACCACGGGGAGGGGAAAACGAGCAGTACTTC.